This entry lists 2 T cell receptor beta chains sequenced from one sample in a study of T cell changes during pregnancy in multiple sclerosis. TCRdb's copy holds only in-frame clones and misses some; the assay was immunoSEQ multiplex PCR. The sample includes 55,000 to 80,000 clones, roughly 90% seen only once; the top ten take 9% to 9.5%. The sequencing used peripheral blood, collected after pregnancy. The receptors were sampled from a female donor in good health, enrolled as a control in a pregnancy study.

The V call is TRBV5-1, the J call TRBJ1-1; maybe TRBD1 (6 bases). Germline V gene data show CDR1 as SGHRS and CDR2 as YFSETQ. Trimming left V 3 bases short and J 7 bases short, with 13 bases between. This CDR3 region has 13 residues. DNA for the CDR3: TGCGCCAGCAGCTATACAATGGACAGTGAAGCTTTCTTT. Translation: CASSYTMDSEAFF.

The V and J genes are TRBV29-1 and TRBJ2-1; perhaps TRBD2 as D (5 bases). V was clipped by 6 bases and J by 8 bases, with 26 bases between them. This CDR3 is 16 amino acids long. Per germline, CDR1 SQVTM and CDR2 ANQGSEA. The CDR3 DNA reads as TGCAGCGTCCCCCCCGGGTCCGGGGAATTCAGCGATGAGCAGTTCTTC. This codes for CSVPPGSGEFSDEQFF.